This TCR beta chain was recorded in a study of blood T cell repertoires in COVID-19. About the research overall: Material from acute and convalescent COVID-19 was sourced from the United States, Italy and Spain.

In the authors' workflow: Amplifying reference gene primers gave estimates of nucleated cell counts. Assay used: immunoSEQ multiplex PCR; TCRdb lists only in-frame clones, some missing. V and J calls and clone size are given by that table; D and trimming were obtained from the DNA. The top ten clones hold almost 4% of a sample with around 60,000 clones, around 89% of them seen once. This CDR3 contains 14 residues. Trimming cost V 6 bases and J 6 bases; bases outside gene matches: 11. Germline assignment: CDR1 MDHEN and CDR2 SYDVKM. V and J are TRBV28 and TRBJ2-7, with 7 nucleotides matching TRBD1. The clonotype was recovered from a human donor in a cohort sampled during active COVID-19. Sequenced: peripheral blood. DNA of the CDR3: TGTGCCAGCAGCCTCACAGGGGAAACCCGCGAGCAGTACTTC. It translates to CASSLTGETREQYF.